The 14 T cell receptor beta chains presented below share a single source sample, sequenced in a study of OX40 agonist ivuxolimab in advanced cancers. Receptor libraries were prepared by the immunoSEQ multiplex PCR assay. Entries here come from immuneACCESS through TCRdb and include only in-frame sequences with V and J called. Some clones fail to appear in such tables; in the studies checked, an unresolved V gene covers under half of the shortfall, and the cause of the remainder is unknown. The sample data list 20,000 to 25,000 clones, and 70% to 90% of these were observed just once. The ten largest clones capture about 41% of the sample. The sequencing here drew on CD4+ or CD8+ T cells sorted from blood, taken in a trial of the OX40 agonist ivuxolimab. All receptors come from an adult with an advanced solid tumor such as melanoma, head and neck, liver or kidney cancer.

This rearrangement joins TRBV27 to TRBJ1-1; 9 nucleotides line up with TRBD1. Germline values: CDR1 MNHEY, CDR2 SMNVEV (reference sequence). The V segment lost 3 bases and the J segment 8 bases; nucleotides outside the gene matches: 10. CDR3 length equals 15 residues. The CDR3 bases are TGTGCCAGCAGTTTCACAGGGGGCGGATTTCCCGAAGCTTTCTTT. Its translation is CASSFTGGGFPEAFF.

This chain connects TRBV27 to TRBJ2-7; 12 positions agree with TRBD2. With 2 bases clipped from V and 2 bases from J, the junction kept 7 bases outside the gene matches. The CDR3 sequence is 17 residues long. Germline CDR1 is MNHEY and CDR2 is SMNVEV (reference sequence). The CDR3 loop reads CASSLVTTSGSTYEQYF. Here the CDR3 DNA reads TGTGCCAGCAGTTTAGTGACGACTAGCGGGAGTACCTACGAGCAGTACTTC.

The rearrangement links TRBV7-9 to TRBJ2-7; D uncertain. The CDR3 runs to 14 residues. Per germline, CDR1 SEHNR and CDR2 FQNEAQ (reference sequence). Trimming stripped 6 bases from V and 0 bases from J, with 12 bases between. The CDR3 nucleotides read TGTGCCAGCAGTCGGACCGAGAGCTCCTACGAGCAGTACTTC. Translated: CASSRTESSYEQYF.

A remark on this clone: Its ends do not fully match the called genes, so a read error is possible. The chain is built from TRBV5-6 and TRBJ2-1, with 13 bases that match TRBD2. Per the germline V gene, CDR1 is SGHDT and CDR2 is YYEEEE. The CDR3 spans 13 residues. DNA of the CDR3: TGTGCCAGCAGCTTCGGACTAGCGGGGGTCCGGATCTTC. Its protein product is CASSFGLAGVRIF.

V gene TRBV7-9 combines with J gene TRBJ2-1, with D perhaps assigned TRBD1 or TRBD2 (6 bases each). Trimming stripped 1 base from V and 9 bases from J, with 10 bases between. Germline V gene lookup returns CDR1 SEHNR and CDR2 FQNEAQ (reference sequence). The CDR3 consists of 13 residues. CDR3 bases: TGTGCCAGCAGCTTAGAGGGGGGAGGTGAGCAGTTCTTC. Translated: CASSLEGGGEQFF.

The J gene is TRBJ2-7, the V gene TRBV10-2; D is perhaps TRBD1 (5 bases). CDR3 length equals 13 residues. Germline CDR1 reads WSHSY; CDR2 reads SAAADI. Trimming stripped 4 bases from V and 3 bases from J, with 10 bases between. CDR3 sequence reads: CASSVPGHYEQYF. The CDR3 region has the DNA TGCGCCAGCAGTGTGCCAGGGCACTACGAGCAGTACTTC.

The chain joins TRBV5-1 to TRBJ2-7; possible D gene TRBD1, 6 bases. Trimming cost V 2 bases and J 4 bases, with 7 bases left between them. The germline CDR1 and CDR2 sequences are SGHRS and YFSETQ. The CDR3 runs 12 residues. Here the CDR3 reads CASSFTGYEQYF. CDR3 sequence (DNA): TGCGCCAGCAGCTTCACAGGGTACGAGCAGTACTTC.

The rearrangement uses TRBV19 and TRBJ2-2; no reliable D call. V dropped 6 bases and J dropped 1 base, with 3 bases sitting between them. This CDR3 contains 12 residues. Germline CDR1 and CDR2: LNHDA and SQIVND (reference sequence). The CDR3 is CASRRNTGELFF. In DNA, the CDR3 is TGTGCCAGTAGACGGAACACCGGGGAGCTGTTTTTT.

The genes are TRBV27 and TRBJ2-7; D possibly corresponds to TRBD2 (5 bases). V shed 6 bases and J shed 1 base, with 10 bases lying between them. The CDR3 length is 13 residues. Germline V gene sequence: CDR1 MNHEY, CDR2 SMNVEV (reference sequence). The CDR3 nucleotides read TGTGCCAGCAGGGACTCAATGTCCTACGAGCAGTACTTC. Residues: CASRDSMSYEQYF.

The chain carries TRBV5-6 and TRBJ2-1; no firm D call. Germline lookup yields CDR1 SGHDT and CDR2 YYEEEE. The CDR3 has 12 residues. The V gene lost 0 bases and the J gene lost 6 bases, with 4 bases spanning the gap. As DNA, the CDR3 is TGTGCCAGCAGCTTGGATCTCAATGAGCAGTTCTTC. This codes for CASSLDLNEQFF. Supplemented by reference TRBV5-6 and TRBJ2-1, the full variable domain reads DAGVTQSPTHLIKTRGQQVTLRCSPKSGHDTVSWYQQALGQGPQFIFQYYEEEERQRGNFPDRFSGHQFPNYSSELNVNALLLGDSALYLCASSLDLNEQFFGPGTRLTVL.

On this clone itself: The same CDR3 can be traced to other DNA sequences in this sample. In DNA, the CDR3 is TGTGCCAGTAAGTCAGGACTCAATGAGCAGTTCTTC. Its protein is CASKSGLNEQFF. The chain employs TRBV19 and TRBJ2-1, with D perhaps TRBD2 (5 bases). In germline, CDR1 is LNHDA, CDR2 SQIVND (reference sequence). This CDR3 contains 12 residues. The germline V and J ends were trimmed by 7 bases and 6 bases, with 10 bases remaining between them.

As DNA, the CDR3 is TGTGCCACCAGCTTCCGGTCCACTAATGAAAAACTGTTTTTT. Translation gives CATSFRSTNEKLFF. The chain joins TRBV15 to TRBJ1-4, with unresolved D. V was trimmed by 5 bases and J by 2 bases, leaving 9 bases between them. The CDR3 extends over 14 amino acids. In germline, CDR1 is LNHNV, CDR2 YYDKDF (reference sequence). Looking up the rest from reference TRBV15 and TRBJ1-4 gives the full variable domain: DAMVIQNPRYQVTQFGKPVTLSCSQTLNHNVMYWYQQKSSQAPKLLFHYYDKDFNNEADTPDNFQSRRPNTSFCFLDIRSPGLGDTAMYLCATSFRSTNEKLFFGSGTQLSVL.

The rearrangement joins TRBV6-1 to TRBJ2-7; D remains unclear. Between the trimmed V and J ends, which lost 3 bases and 3 bases, there was a span of 3 bases. The CDR3 covers 11 residues. CDR1 and CDR2 from the germline V gene are MNHNS and SASEGT. Written as DNA, the CDR3 is TGTGCCAGCAGTGATTACTACGAGCAGTACTTC. This codes for CASSDYYEQYF.

V is TRBV30 and J is TRBJ1-4; no reliable D call. V lost 0 bases, J lost 8 bases, and 16 bases lay in between. This CDR3 has 15 residues. Per germline, CDR1 GTSNPN and CDR2 SVGIG (reference sequence). The CDR3 region is CAWSVPRGVEEKLFF. CDR3 DNA: TGTGCCTGGAGTGTACCCCGCGGGGTCGAGGAAAAACTGTTTTTT.